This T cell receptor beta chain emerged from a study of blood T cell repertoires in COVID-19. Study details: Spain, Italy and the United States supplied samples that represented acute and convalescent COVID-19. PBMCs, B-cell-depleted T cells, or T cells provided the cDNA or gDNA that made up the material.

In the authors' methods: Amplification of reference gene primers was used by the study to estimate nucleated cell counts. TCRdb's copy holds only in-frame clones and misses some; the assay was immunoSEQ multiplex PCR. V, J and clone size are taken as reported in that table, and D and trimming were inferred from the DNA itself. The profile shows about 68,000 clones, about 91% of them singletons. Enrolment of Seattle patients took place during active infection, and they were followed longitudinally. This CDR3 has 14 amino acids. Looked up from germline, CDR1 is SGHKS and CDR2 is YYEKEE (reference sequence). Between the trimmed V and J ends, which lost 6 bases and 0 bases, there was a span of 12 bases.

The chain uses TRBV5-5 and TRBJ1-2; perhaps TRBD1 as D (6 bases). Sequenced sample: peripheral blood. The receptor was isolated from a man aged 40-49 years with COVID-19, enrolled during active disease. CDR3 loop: CASNDRSPNYGYTF. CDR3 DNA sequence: TGTGCCAGCAACGACAGGTCCCCTAACTATGGCTACACCTTC. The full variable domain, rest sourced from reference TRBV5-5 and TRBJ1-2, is DAGVTQSPTHLIKTRGQQVTLRCSPISGHKSVSWYQQVLGQGPQFIFQYYEKEERGRGNFPDRFSARQFPNYSSELNVNALLLGDSALYLCASNDRSPNYGYTFGSGTRLTVV.